This T cell receptor (beta chain) was recorded in a study of OX40 agonist ivuxolimab in advanced cancers. Study as a whole: Ivuxolimab, which is an agonistic anti-OX40 (CD134) antibody, was administered to the patients. Patients enrolled in dose escalation were diagnosed with hepatocellular carcinoma, melanoma, renal cell or head and neck cancer. Under the entry rules, prior anti-PD-1, anti-PD-L1 or anti-CTLA-4 therapy was allowed, and about 38% had some. Study observations and caveats: Expanded clones were, on average, more numerous in CD8+ T cells than in CD4+.

The CDR3 length is 15 residues. Germline CDR1 GTSNPN, CDR2 SVGIG (reference sequence). Trimming at V came to 5 bases and at J to 0 bases, leaving 7 bases not matched to a gene. The method was immunoSEQ multiplex PCR; TCRdb's version includes in-frame clones alone and lacks a portion of them. The top ten clones hold around 0.16% of a sample with approximately 94,000 clones, about 88% of them seen once. On this clone: The antigen remains unidentified.

The genes are TRBV30 and TRBJ2-1; the match to TRBD2 covers 7 bases. This TCR was recovered from an adult with an advanced solid tumor such as melanoma, head and neck, liver or kidney cancer. Sample: CD4+ or CD8+ T cells sorted from blood, taken in a trial of the OX40 agonist ivuxolimab. The CDR3 DNA sequence: TGTGCCTGGGCGTACGGGGGGAGCTCCTACAATGAGCAGTTCTTC. Its translation is CAWAYGGSSYNEQFF. Variable domain in full (rest from reference TRBV30 and TRBJ2-1): SQTIHQWPATLVQPVGSPLSLECTVEGTSNPNLYWYRQAAGRGLQLLFYSVGIGQISSEVPQNLSASRPQDRQFILSSKKLLLSDSGFYLCAWAYGGSSYNEQFFGPGTRLTVL.